The sequence of this T cell receptor beta chain was determined in a study of CD8 T cell repertoires and HIV-1 epitope variants. About the study: Separate wells received one of Twenty-five Gag or Nef variant peptides. Enriched T cells were co-cultured with equal autologous T cell-negative cells. Tested: three Gag epitope families, Nef HW9 and YT9.

Study-level results: Eight or nine TCR beta clonotypes were antigen-specific, 5 to 7 apparently recognizing autologous or escape variants.

A word on this clone: No antigen is known for it.

TCRdb keeps only in-frame clones here, not all; method: immunoSEQ multiplex PCR. The sample contains 95,000 or so clones, roughly 80% of which appear only once. The sequence was obtained from a male donor with HIV. The sequencing sample was made of uncultured baseline CD8+ T cells from peripheral blood mononuclear cells (PBMCs).

CDR3 in DNA: TGCGCCAGCAGCCAAGATAGAAACAGCCTTTCCTATGGCTACACCTTC. Translating gives CASSQDRNSLSYGYTF. This chain links TRBV4-1 with TRBJ1-2; no clear D gene. Trimming pared 0 bases from V and 4 bases from J, leaving 15 bases between. The CDR3 spans 16 residues. The V gene's germline CDR1 is MGHRA and CDR2 YSYEKL.